The clone carrying this T cell receptor (beta chain) showed up just a few times. As yet, its antigen is unknown. Using immunoSEQ multiplex PCR, the repertoire was profiled, and TCRdb retains in-frame clones only, with some absent. The sample shows around 5,500 clones, roughly two fifths of them seen only once. These data are taken from a study of sequential checkpoint blockade in melanoma. Study in general: First-line arms were nivolumab then ipilimumab, or the reverse, randomized 1:1.

Study-level points and caveats: Patients with week-13 increases in T-cell fraction and clonality benefited about 30 times more often.

Germline V gene sequence: CDR1 SGHNT, CDR2 YENEEA. The V end was cut by 5 bases, the J end by 4 bases, with 17 bases between. This CDR3 has 15 amino acids. Stated treatment: randomized to nivolumab then ipilimumab (arm A) or the reverse (arm B). None of the patients previously received DNA-damaging chemotherapy. Sequenced material: tumor tissue (inferred from file names), taken from a patient given nivolumab and ipilimumab in sequence. The chain carries TRBV11-3 and TRBJ1-2; D is undetermined. The sequence was collected from a human donor with melanoma. This CDR3 reads CASSQTGPGPYGYTF. The CDR3 coding sequence is TGTGCCAGCAGCCAAACCGGTCCGGGCCCCTATGGCTACACCTTC. Full variable domain (rest looked up from reference TRBV11-3 and TRBJ1-2): EAGVVQSPRYKIIEKKQPVAFWCNPISGHNTLYWYLQNLGQGPELLIRYENEEAVDDSQLPKDRFSAERLKGVDSTLKIQPAELGDSAVYLCASSQTGPGPYGYTFGSGTRLTVV.